Below, 3 T cell receptor beta chains from the same sample are listed, as sequenced in a study of CD8+CD57+ T cells in acquired aplastic anemia. Only patients with CD8+CD57+ cell expansion on flow cytometry were chosen for sequencing. Genomic DNA served as template for TCR beta VDJ and CDR3 profiling. TCRdb analysed the reads with MiXCR anew, one entry per CDR3 protein. The sample yields 150,000 or so distinct CDR3 sequences, around half seen once. Input material: sorted CD4+, CD8+, or CD8+CD57+ T cells (not recorded which) from PBMCs. The receptor source for this set is a human donor with aplastic anemia.

The table lists this clonotype with many counts. This chain links TRBV6-6 with TRBJ2-6; D remains ambiguous. The V end lost 0 bases, the J end lost 2 bases, and 8 bases lay between the germline ends. There are 16 residues in the CDR3. Looked up from germline, CDR1 is MNHNY and CDR2 is SVGAGI (reference sequence). The CDR3 DNA reads TGTGCCAGCAGTTACTCCCCCTACCCTGGGGCCAACGTCCTGACTTTC. This codes for CASSYSPYPGANVLTF.

A note on this clonotype: One end of the junction is discordant with germline, which a read error may explain. This chain connects TRBV20-1 to TRBJ2-7, with a weak D call TRBD2 (5 bases). Germline lookup yields CDR1 DFQATT and CDR2 SNEGSKA (reference sequence). The CDR3 contains 13 residues. For the CDR3, the DNA is TGCAGTGCTGAGCCCCGGGGTGCCTACGAGCAGCACTTC. Protein sequence: CSAEPRGAYEQHF.

This clonotype was counted at least ten times. The chain uses TRBV19 and TRBJ2-7; TRBD1 is a possible D gene (7 bases). The CDR3 spans 15 residues. Between the trimmed V and J ends, which lost 9 bases and 3 bases, there was a span of 21 bases. Per germline, CDR1 LNHDA and CDR2 SQIVND (reference sequence). CDR3 amino acids: CASSAEGALVYEQYF. The CDR3 bases are TGTGCCAGCTCGGCGGAGGGGGCGCTGGTCTACGAGCAGTACTTC.